These T cell receptor beta chains were read from a single sample in a study of early T cells in non-severe SARS-CoV-2 infection. TCRdb processed the 5' RACE reads anew with MiXCR; each CDR3 protein has one entry. Of more than 55,000 distinct CDR3 sequences listed, about an eighth are singletons. Sequencing was done on a sample of whole blood. The source is an adult who was a healthcare worker with PCR-confirmed SARS-CoV-2 infection or an uninfected control (not recorded which). Each CDR3 is given with its conserved first and last residue. D genes are given only for firm matches. For some rows the clone size is stated as once, few or many, or as a class when expanded; others skip it.

v_call,d_call,clone_size,j_call,cdr3_nt,cdr3_aa
TRBV5-1,TRBD2,.,TRBJ2-5,TGCGCCAGCAGCTTGGCCGGGCTAGCGGGGGCCGGCGCTCAAGAGACCCAGTACTTC,CASSLAGLAGAGAQETQYF
TRBV5-1,TRBD2,many,TRBJ2-1,TGCGCCAGCAGCTCCCAACTAGCGGGGGAGGTAAGGAATGAGCAGTTCTTC,CASSSQLAGEVRNEQFF
TRBV6-2/TRBV6-3,.,.,TRBJ1-2,TGTGCCAGCAGTCAACTTTCCGGGACAAGGAGCTACACCTTC,CASSQLSGTRSYTF
TRBV29-1,.,.,TRBJ2-5,TGCAGCGTTGCCCCCGGGATCCAAGAGACCCAGTACTTC,CSVAPGIQETQYF
TRBV5-6,.,few,TRBJ2-3,TGTGCCAGCAGCTTCCCGCCGACCACAGATACGCAGTATTTT,CASSFPPTTDTQYF
TRBV7-2,.,many,TRBJ2-5,TGTGCCAGCAGCTTAGATAGTTGGGGCGGGGTTTTGGAGACCCAGTACTTC,CASSLDSWGGVLETQYF
TRBV29-1,.,few,TRBJ1-1,TGCAGCGTAATGGGATTCGCGGGCACTGAAGCTTTCTTT,CSVMGFAGTEAFF
TRBV15,TRBD1,many,TRBJ1-2,TGTGCCACCAGCAGAGGCCCGGGACAGCAGGACCCAGGCTACACCTTC,CATSRGPGQQDPGYTF
TRBV11-2,TRBD1,many,TRBJ2-1,TGTGCCAGCAGCTATTCAGGGGGCTGGGACAATGAGCAGTTCTTC,CASSYSGGWDNEQFF
TRBV9,TRBD1,.,TRBJ1-3,TGTGCCAGCAGCCGGGACAGGGGATTTGGAAACACCATATATTTT,CASSRDRGFGNTIYF
TRBV7-2,TRBD2,.,TRBJ2-1,TGTGCCAGCAGCTTAATAGGAGCGGGGGCCTACAATGAGCAGTTCTTC,CASSLIGAGAYNEQFF
TRBV18,.,many,TRBJ1-2,TGTGCCAGCTCACCACCGGGCGATGGGCTAGGCTACACCTTC,CASSPPGDGLGYTF
TRBV4-2,TRBD2,.,TRBJ2-1,TGTGCCAGCAGCCAAGATGGGACTAGCGCCTACAATGAGCAGTTCTTC,CASSQDGTSAYNEQFF
TRBV29-1,.,many,TRBJ2-3,TGCAGCGTCCGGCGCCCGGTCACAGATACGCAGTATTTT,CSVRRPVTDTQYF
TRBV7-9,.,many,TRBJ2-7,TGTGCCAGCAGCTTAGTTCCCTCCTACGAGCAGTACTTC,CASSLVPSYEQYF
TRBV7-2,.,.,TRBJ2-1,TGTGCCAGCAGCTCCAGGAAACACCACAATGAGCAGTTCTTC,CASSSRKHHNEQFF
TRBV7-9,.,many,TRBJ2-7,TGTGCCAGCAGCTCTGACGCAGGAGGCCTCGAGCAGTACTTC,CASSSDAGGLEQYF
TRBV12-3/TRBV12-4,.,many,TRBJ2-7,TGTGCCAGCACCCCGACGACTAGGGCCTACGAGCAGTACTTC,CASTPTTRAYEQYF